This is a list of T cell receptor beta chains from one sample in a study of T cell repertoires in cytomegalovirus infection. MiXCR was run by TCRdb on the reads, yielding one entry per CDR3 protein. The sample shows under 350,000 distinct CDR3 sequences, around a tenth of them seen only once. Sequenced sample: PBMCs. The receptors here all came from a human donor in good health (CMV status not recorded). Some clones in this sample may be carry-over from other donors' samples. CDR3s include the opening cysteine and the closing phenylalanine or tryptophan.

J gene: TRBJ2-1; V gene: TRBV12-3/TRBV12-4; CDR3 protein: CASSLGAGRGNEQFF
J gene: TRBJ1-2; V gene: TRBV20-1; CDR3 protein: CSARVPQGYGYTF
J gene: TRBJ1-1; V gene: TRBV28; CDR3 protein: CASSSQGAPNTEAFF
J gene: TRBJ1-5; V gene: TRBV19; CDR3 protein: CASSIKEGQPQHF
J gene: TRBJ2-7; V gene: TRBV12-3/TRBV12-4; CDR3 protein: CASSLVGGPRDEQYF
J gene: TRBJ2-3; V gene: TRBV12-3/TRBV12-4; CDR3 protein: CASSPGTVRTDTQYF
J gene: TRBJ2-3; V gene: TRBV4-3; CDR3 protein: CASSQDDGGADTQYF
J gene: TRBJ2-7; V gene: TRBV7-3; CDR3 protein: CASSLWTGYEQYF
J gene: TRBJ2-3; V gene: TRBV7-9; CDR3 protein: CASSLDGSREGDTQYF
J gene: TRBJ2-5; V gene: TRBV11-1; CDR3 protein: CASSSPADRVPQYF